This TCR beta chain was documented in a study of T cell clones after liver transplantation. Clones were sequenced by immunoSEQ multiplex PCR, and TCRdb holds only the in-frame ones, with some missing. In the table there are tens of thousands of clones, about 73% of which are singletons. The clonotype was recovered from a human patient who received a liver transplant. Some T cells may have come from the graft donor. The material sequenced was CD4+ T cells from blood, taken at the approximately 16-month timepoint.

The CDR3 here is CSVAGTQGTDTQYF. As DNA, the CDR3 is TGCAGCGTTGCCGGGACCCAAGGCACAGATACGCAGTATTTT. The chain links TRBV29-1 to TRBJ2-3; perhaps D is TRBD1 or TRBD2 (5 bases each). Germline V gives CDR1 SQVTM, CDR2 ANQGSEA. The CDR3 totals 14 residues. Trimming left V 4 bases short and J 1 base short, with 12 bases between.